The 22 T cell receptor beta chains below come from one sample, sequenced in a study of T cell responses to AZD1222 COVID-19 vaccine. Some clones are missing from TCRdb's copy, which holds only in-frame ones; the method was immunoSEQ multiplex PCR. The sample lists tens of thousands of clones, just over 85% occurring once. The sequences come from peripheral blood, collected 28 days after the second AZD1222 dose. These receptors originate from an adult who received the AZD1222 COVID-19 vaccine.

This clone appeared a single time. The V and J genes are TRBV6-5 and TRBJ1-1, with a weak D call TRBD1 (5 bases). In germline, CDR1 is MNHEY, CDR2 SVGAGI. With 5 bases removed from V and 1 base from J, the gap between germline ends came to 8 bases. This CDR3 contains 13 residues. In nucleotides, the CDR3 is TGTGCCAGCAGTCGCCAGGGGAACACTGAAGCTTTCTTT. It yields the protein CASSRQGNTEAFF.

This chain uses TRBV27 with TRBJ2-5; the match to TRBD1 covers 10 bases. The germline gives CDR1 MNHEY, CDR2 SMNVEV (reference sequence). Trimming took 5 bases from V and 5 from J; bases not matched to a gene: 8. This CDR3 has 15 residues. The CDR3 coding sequence is TGTGCCAGCAGTCGCCGACAGGGGGCGGTTGAGACCCAGTACTTC. It specifies CASSRRQGAVETQYF.

The gene calls are TRBV9 and TRBJ2-5, with D possibly called TRBD1 or TRBD2 (6 bases each). The CDR3 is 15 amino acids. V was trimmed by 4 bases and J by 5 bases, leaving 18 bases between them. CDR1 and CDR2 from the germline V gene are SGDLS and YYNGEE. The CDR3 DNA reads as TGTGCCAGCAGCCCACCGGTAGGGGGGCGGGAGACCCAGTACTTC. This translates into CASSPPVGGRETQYF.

This clone came up once. The gene calls are TRBV10-3 and TRBJ2-7; perhaps TRBD1 as D (5 bases). Germline V gene lookup returns CDR1 ENHRY and CDR2 SYGVKD. The CDR3 totals 13 residues. V lost 11 bases and J lost 3, with 17 bases in between. CDR3 nucleotide sequence: TGTGCCTCCGCGGACACCACCAACTACGAGCAGTACTTC. Its translation is CASADTTNYEQYF.

This chain uses TRBV18 with TRBJ2-7; 8 nucleotides align to TRBD1. Germline CDR1 is KGHSH and CDR2 is LQKENI. The CDR3 consists of 14 residues. Losses at the gene ends were 3 bases for V and 3 bases for J; bases not matched to a gene: 4. In DNA form, the CDR3 reads TGTGCCAGCTCACCCGGGACAGGAAACTACGAGCAGTACTTC. Translating gives CASSPGTGNYEQYF.

This chain uses TRBV27 with TRBJ1-2; tentatively, D is TRBD1 (5 bases). V gave up 2 bases and J gave up 0 bases, with 13 bases separating them. The CDR3 runs to 16 residues. In germline, CDR1 is MNHEY, CDR2 SMNVEV (reference sequence). In DNA, the CDR3 is TGTGCCAGCAGTTTACTCGGGACGGGAGCTAACTATGGCTACACCTTC. Translation: CASSLLGTGANYGYTF.

V and J are TRBV5-1 and TRBJ1-1; TRBD1 might be the D (5 bases). The CDR3 contains 13 residues. Germline V gene data show CDR1 as SGHRS and CDR2 as YFSETQ. The V end lost 0 bases, the J end lost 6 bases, and 9 bases lay between the germline ends. The CDR3 here is CASSLEGAPEAFF. CDR3 coding DNA: TGCGCCAGCAGCTTGGAAGGGGCCCCTGAAGCTTTCTTT.

CDR3 in amino acids: CASSLGASGQNIQYF. The CDR3, as DNA: TGCGCCAGCAGCTTGGGGGCTAGCGGCCAAAACATTCAGTACTTC. The chain carries TRBV5-1 and TRBJ2-4; 7 nucleotides align to TRBD2. CDR3 length: 15 amino acids. With 0 bases clipped from V and 5 bases from J, the junction kept 5 bases outside the gene matches. CDR1 and CDR2 from the germline V gene are SGHRS and YFSETQ.

Notes on this clone: Distinct nucleotide sequences in the sample also encode this CDR3. The chain combines TRBV7-2 with TRBJ2-3; D call uncertain. V lost 5 bases, J lost 6 bases, and 9 bases lay in between. Germline lookup yields CDR1 SGHTA and CDR2 FQGNSA. The CDR3 loop spans 12 amino acids. CDR3 bases: TGTGCCAGCAGCCTGGATCGGGATACGCAGTATTTT. Protein product: CASSLDRDTQYF.

V usage is TRBV7-9 and J usage is TRBJ2-5; D is unclear. This CDR3 has 13 amino acids. V lost 1 base, J lost 5 bases, and 8 bases lay in between. The V gene's germline CDR1 is SEHNR and CDR2 FQNEAQ (reference sequence). DNA for the CDR3: TGTGCCAGCAGCTTAGAGGTTCGGGAGACCCAGTACTTC. It codes for CASSLEVRETQYF.

The chain has TRBV24-1 and TRBJ2-5, with 9 nucleotides matching TRBD2. Trimming cost V 4 bases and J 1 base; bases outside gene matches: 9. This CDR3 spans 17 amino acids. CDR1 is KGHDR, CDR2 SFDVKD, per germline. The DNA of the CDR3 is TGTGCCACCAGTGACTCCGGGACTAGCAGCGTCCAAGAGACCCAGTACTTC. Protein sequence: CATSDSGTSSVQETQYF.

The V gene is TRBV18, the J gene TRBJ2-7; TRBD1 matches at 9 bases. The CDR3 totals 15 residues. Germline values: CDR1 KGHSH, CDR2 LQKENI. J lost 2 bases, V lost 6 bases, and 8 bases had no gene match. Written as DNA, the CDR3 is TGTGCCAGCTCTAAGGGACAGGGCTATACCTACGAGCAGTACTTC. It codes for CASSKGQGYTYEQYF.

In its sample, this clone was seen a few times. This chain uses TRBV2 with TRBJ2-7; TRBD1 matches at 9 bases. Germline V gives CDR1 SNHLY, CDR2 FYNNEI. V was clipped by 7 bases and J by 7 bases; unmatched bases: 5. There are 12 residues in the CDR3. The CDR3 DNA reads TGTGCCAGCATTAAGACAGGGGGAGAGCAGTACTTC. This gives the protein CASIKTGGEQYF.

This chain links TRBV28 with TRBJ2-7; weak D call: TRBD1 (8 bases). Germline V lookup: CDR1 MDHEN, CDR2 SYDVKM. V was cut by 8 bases and J by 5 bases, with 19 bases left in between. CDR3 size: 14 residues. The CDR3 is CASWGGTGPDEQYF. CDR3 in DNA: TGTGCCAGCTGGGGGGGGACAGGACCGGACGAGCAGTACTTC.

This chain joins TRBV6-5 and TRBJ1-6; D call uncertain. V lost 4 bases to trimming and J lost 8 bases, with 6 bases between them. The length of the CDR3 is 12 residues. Germline V gives CDR1 MNHEY, CDR2 SVGAGI. This CDR3 reads CASSWGDSPLHF. The CDR3 bases are TGTGCCAGCAGTTGGGGTGATTCACCCCTCCACTTT.

The chain recombines TRBV2 with TRBJ1-3, with D possibly being TRBD1 (6 bases). The CDR3 covers 13 residues. V gave up 9 bases and J gave up 2 bases, with 11 bases separating them. The germline CDR1 and CDR2 sequences are SNHLY and FYNNEI. The CDR3 region is CARHQGTGNTIYF. CDR3 DNA sequence: TGTGCCAGACACCAGGGGACTGGAAACACCATATATTTT.

The rearrangement links TRBV4-1 to TRBJ2-5; TRBD2 aligns across 11 bases. The CDR3 consists of 17 residues. Germline trimming cut 5 bases from V and 5 bases from J; bases unmatched to any gene: 13. Germline CDR1 MGHRA, CDR2 YSYEKL. CDR3 loop: CASSSSRLAGSGETQYF. DNA of the CDR3: TGCGCCAGCAGCTCAAGCCGACTAGCGGGGTCCGGGGAGACCCAGTACTTC.

This chain connects TRBV5-1 to TRBJ2-2, with D possibly matching TRBD2 (6 bases). V gave up 5 bases and J gave up 1 base, with 12 bases separating them. Per the germline V gene, CDR1 is SGHRS and CDR2 is YFSETQ. This CDR3 comprises 15 residues. DNA for the CDR3: TGCGCCAGCAGGGAGGGTAACCTGAACACCGGGGAGCTGTTTTTT. Amino acid sequence: CASREGNLNTGELFF.

This sequence joins TRBV19 and TRBJ2-7; 7 bases fit TRBD1. Unmatched junction bases numbered 4, after V lost 0 bases and J lost 5 bases. Looked up from germline, CDR1 is LNHDA and CDR2 is SQIVND (reference sequence). The CDR3 sequence is 14 residues long. The CDR3 loop is CASSIDSTGNEQYF. CDR3 coding DNA: TGTGCCAGTAGTATAGACTCGACAGGGAACGAGCAGTACTTC.

This chain uses TRBV21-1 with TRBJ1-1. TRBV21-1 is tagged as a pseudogene. This CDR3 has 15 residues. Written as DNA, the CDR3 is TGTGCCAGCAGCACTAGACCCACTCTCGACACTGAAGCTTTCTTT. It translates to CASSTRPTLDTEAFF.

This sequence joins TRBV7-2 and TRBJ1-1; D uncertain. From germline, CDR1 is SGHTA and CDR2 FQGNSA. The CDR3 has 13 residues. The V end lost 4 bases, the J end lost 8 bases, and 14 bases lay between the germline ends. The CDR3 loop reads CASSSNPGGEAFF. The CDR3 DNA reads as TGTGCCAGCAGCTCAAACCCGGGAGGGGAAGCTTTCTTT.

The chain links TRBV3-1 (or the pseudogene TRBV3-2) to TRBJ1-2; D might be TRBD1 (5 bases). The V and J ends lost 8 bases and 7 bases respectively, with 20 bases between them. The CDR3 runs 14 residues. Germline V gene sequence: CDR1 LGHDT, CDR2 YNNKEL (reference sequence). CDR3 loop: CASARMGGEGGYTF. Here the CDR3 DNA reads TGTGCCAGCGCCCGAATGGGGGGGGAGGGTGGCTACACCTTC.